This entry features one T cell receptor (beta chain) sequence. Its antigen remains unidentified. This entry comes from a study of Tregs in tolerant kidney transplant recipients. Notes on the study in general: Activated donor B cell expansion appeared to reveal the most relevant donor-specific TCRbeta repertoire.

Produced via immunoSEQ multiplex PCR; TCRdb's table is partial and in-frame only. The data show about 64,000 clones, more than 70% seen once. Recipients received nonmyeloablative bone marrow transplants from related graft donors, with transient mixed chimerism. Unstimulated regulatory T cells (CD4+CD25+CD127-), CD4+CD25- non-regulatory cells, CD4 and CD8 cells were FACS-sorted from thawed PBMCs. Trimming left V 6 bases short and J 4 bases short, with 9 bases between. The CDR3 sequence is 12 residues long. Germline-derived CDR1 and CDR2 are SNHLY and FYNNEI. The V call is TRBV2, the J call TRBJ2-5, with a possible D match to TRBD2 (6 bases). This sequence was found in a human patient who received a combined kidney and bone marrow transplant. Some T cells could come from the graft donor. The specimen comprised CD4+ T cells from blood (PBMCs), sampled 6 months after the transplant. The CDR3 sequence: CASRGAGETQYF. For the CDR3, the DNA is TGTGCCAGCAGGGGAGCGGGAGAGACCCAGTACTTC. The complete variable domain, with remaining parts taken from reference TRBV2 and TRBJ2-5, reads EPEVTQTPSHQVTQMGQEVILRCVPISNHLYFYWYRQILGQKVEFLVSFYNNEISEKSEIFDDQFSVERPDGSNFTLKIRSTKLEDSAMYFCASRGAGETQYFGPGTRLLVL.